The 3 T cell receptor beta chains below all came from one sample that was sequenced in a study of cytomegalovirus exposure and HLA in healthy donors. The PCR used 60 Vbeta and 13 Jbeta primers. The data were produced by immunoSEQ multiplex PCR, yet TCRdb's version contains in-frame clones alone and is incomplete. The table lists around 300,000 clones, around 66% of them singletons. Sequencing was carried out using PBMCs. The origin of the receptors is a female donor in good health and CMV-seronegative.

Only a few counts were recorded for this clone. This chain links TRBV28 with TRBJ1-2; TRBD1 aligns across 7 bases. Germline V CDR1 and CDR2: MDHEN, SYDVKM. This CDR3 region has 13 residues. V gave up 6 bases and J gave up 8 bases; unmatched junction bases: 9. Written as DNA, the CDR3 is TGTGCCAGCAGCTCCCGGGACAGCGGGGGCTACACCTTC. The encoded protein is CASSSRDSGGYTF.

This sequence joins TRBV27 and TRBJ2-1, with 10 bases that match TRBD1. Germline V gives CDR1 MNHEY, CDR2 SMNVEV (reference sequence). V shed 3 bases and J 7 bases; nucleotides not matched to a gene: 3. The CDR3 consists of 14 residues. This CDR3 reads CASSLGQGMNEQFF. The CDR3 DNA reads as TGTGCCAGCAGTTTGGGACAGGGGATGAATGAGCAGTTCTTC.

Only one count was recorded for this clone. This chain connects TRBV6-5 to TRBJ1-4; 11 bases fit TRBD1. The trim removed 2 bases at V and 8 bases at J, leaving 1 base unmatched. Germline CDR1 reads MNHEY; CDR2 reads SVGAGI. The CDR3 is made up of 14 amino acids. The CDR3 protein is CASSYRTGGEKLFF. CDR3 bases: TGTGCCAGCAGTTACCGGACAGGGGGCGAAAAACTGTTTTTT.